Below are 29 T cell receptor beta chains sequenced from a single sample in a study of blood T cell repertoires in COVID-19. Only in-frame clones appear in the TCRdb table, and some are missing; sequencing was by immunoSEQ multiplex PCR. The profile shows 210,000 or so clones, roughly 86% of them singletons. Material for sequencing was peripheral blood. The receptors stem from a woman aged 40 to 49 with acute or convalescent COVID-19.

The rearrangement joins TRBV14 to TRBJ2-1; 8 nucleotides align to TRBD2. CDR1 is SGHDN and CDR2 is FVKESK in the germline V gene. This CDR3 region has 13 residues. Trimming removed 1 base from V and 9 bases from J; junction bases left unmatched: 2. The CDR3 region is CASSQVSGSEQFF. As DNA, the CDR3 is TGTGCCAGCAGCCAAGTCAGCGGGAGTGAGCAGTTCTTC.

Here the CDR3 DNA reads TGTGCCAGTAGTATAGTAGTTAATCAGCCCCAGCATTTT. This codes for CASSIVVNQPQHF. V gene TRBV19 combines with J gene TRBJ1-5; D uncertain. Germline CDR1 LNHDA, CDR2 SQIVND (reference sequence). V dropped 1 base and J dropped 4 bases, with 5 bases sitting between them. The CDR3 runs 13 residues.

The CDR3 sequence: CATTEGAGTYEQYF. Here the CDR3 DNA reads TGTGCCACCACCGAGGGGGCGGGGACCTACGAGCAGTACTTC. The chain is built from TRBV15 and TRBJ2-7; possibly TRBD1 for D (7 bases). The CDR3 runs to 14 residues. CDR1 is LNHNV, CDR2 YYDKDF, per germline (reference sequence). The germline V and J ends were trimmed by 7 bases and 2 bases, with 15 bases remaining between them.

This rearrangement joins TRBV7-6 to TRBJ1-6; D gene unclear. The CDR3 is made up of 16 amino acids. V was clipped by 4 bases and J by 6 bases, with 16 bases between them. Per the germline V gene, CDR1 is SGHVS and CDR2 is FNYEAQ. This CDR3 is CASSSPPTDCNSPLHF. CDR3 nucleotides: TGTGCCAGCAGCTCGCCGCCGACTGATTGTAATTCACCCCTCCACTTT.

This clone was seen a few times. This chain uses TRBV27 with TRBJ1-1; unclear D gene. Trimming shortened V by 5 bases and J by 6 bases, and 16 bases separated the two germline ends. CDR3 length equals 14 residues. Germline V gene lookup returns CDR1 MNHEY and CDR2 SMNVEV (reference sequence). The CDR3 loop reads CASSHIESVAEAFF. As DNA, the CDR3 is TGTGCCAGCAGTCACATTGAATCAGTCGCTGAAGCTTTCTTT.

V is TRBV24-1 and J is TRBJ2-1, with unresolved D. This CDR3 contains 11 residues. The germline V gene encodes CDR1 KGHDR and CDR2 SFDVKD. The V gene lost 4 bases and the J gene lost 7 bases, with 4 bases spanning the gap. The CDR3 protein is CATSDGNEQFF. The DNA of the CDR3 is TGTGCCACCAGTGACGGTAATGAGCAGTTCTTC.

The gene calls are TRBV19 and TRBJ2-7, with TRBD2 matching over 7 bases. The CDR3 contains 14 residues. The germline V gene encodes CDR1 LNHDA and CDR2 SQIVND (reference sequence). Trimming removed 2 bases from V and 0 bases from J; junction bases left unmatched: 1. This chain's CDR3 is CASSITSASYEQYF. In DNA form, the CDR3 reads TGTGCCAGTAGTATAACTAGCGCCTCCTACGAGCAGTACTTC.

The chain couples TRBV5-1 to TRBJ2-7; 8 bases are shared with TRBD1. J lost 7 bases, V lost 0 bases, and 6 bases had no gene match. Germline V gene data show CDR1 as SGHRS and CDR2 as YFSETQ. The CDR3 spans 14 residues. This CDR3 reads CASSLAETGVEQYF. For the CDR3, the DNA is TGCGCCAGCAGCTTGGCCGAGACAGGGGTTGAGCAGTACTTC. Complete variable domain (other parts from reference TRBV5-1 and TRBJ2-7): KAGVTQTPRYLIKTRGQQVTLSCSPISGHRSVSWYQQTPGQGLQFLFEYFSETQRNKGNFPGRFSGRQFSNSRSEMNVSTLELGDSALYLCASSLAETGVEQYFGPGTRLTVT.

V usage is TRBV19 and J usage is TRBJ1-5; D is uncertain. Germline CDR1 LNHDA, CDR2 SQIVND (reference sequence). V was cut by 0 bases and J by 8 bases, with 14 bases left in between. The CDR3 is made up of 15 amino acids. The DNA for the CDR3 is TGTGCCAGTAGTATAGAAGGCAGTCAGGCTGAGCCCCAGCATTTT. Encoded protein: CASSIEGSQAEPQHF.

Here the CDR3 DNA reads TGCGCCAGCAGCCATCTACCGGGACAGGGATCCTACGAGCAGTACTTC. Its protein is CASSHLPGQGSYEQYF. The rearrangement uses TRBV4-1 and TRBJ2-7; 9 bases agree with TRBD1. V lost 3 bases to trimming and J lost 1 base; unmatched junction nucleotides: 7. The CDR3 extends over 16 amino acids. The germline V gene encodes CDR1 MGHRA and CDR2 YSYEKL.

This chain joins TRBV6-6 and TRBJ2-3; 11 bases are a match to TRBD2. Losses at the gene ends were 6 bases for V and 2 bases for J; bases not matched to a gene: 7. The CDR3 runs to 16 residues. The germline CDR1 and CDR2 sequences are MNHNY and SVGAGI (reference sequence). The CDR3 nucleotides read TGTGCCAGCAGCCCGTCTAGCGGGGGGTCCACAGATACGCAGTATTTT. It translates to CASSPSSGGSTDTQYF.

V and J are TRBV19 and TRBJ1-2; D might be TRBD1 (5 bases). CDR3 length: 18 residues. V shed 3 bases and J shed 4 bases, with 24 bases lying between them. Germline lookup yields CDR1 LNHDA and CDR2 SQIVND (reference sequence). CDR3 protein: CASSMRRVSREDSYGYTF. In nucleotides, the CDR3 is TGTGCCAGTAGTATGAGGAGGGTGAGCAGGGAAGACAGCTATGGCTACACCTTC.

The count of this clone is one. This chain uses TRBV2 with TRBJ1-5, with TRBD1 identical over 7 bases. Looked up from germline, CDR1 is SNHLY and CDR2 is FYNNEI. The CDR3 is 13 amino acids. Germline trimming cut 3 bases from V and 12 bases from J; bases unmatched to any gene: 8. The CDR3 reads CASSDIGDSLQHF. Written as DNA, the CDR3 is TGTGCCAGCAGTGATATAGGGGACAGCCTCCAGCATTTT.

The chain joins TRBV6-5 to TRBJ2-1; 7 bases align to TRBD1. The CDR3 is made up of 15 amino acids. Germline V gene data show CDR1 as MNHEY and CDR2 as SVGAGI. V was clipped by 8 bases and J by 4 bases; unmatched bases: 11. This CDR3 is CASRKPGQMYNEQFF. The CDR3, as DNA: TGTGCCAGCCGTAAACCGGGACAGATGTACAATGAGCAGTTCTTC.

The genes are TRBV10-1 and TRBJ2-3; the D is unclear. Trimming pared 3 bases from V and 0 bases from J, leaving 7 bases between. This CDR3 contains 14 residues. CDR1 and CDR2 from the germline V gene are WNHNN and SYGVQD (reference sequence). The CDR3 region has the DNA TGCGCCAGCAGTGACCCGCGAAGCACAGATACGCAGTATTTT. It yields the protein CASSDPRSTDTQYF.

This chain connects TRBV2 to TRBJ2-3; 9 bases align to TRBD1. CDR1 and CDR2 (germline): SNHLY, FYNNEI. This CDR3 is built from 14 residues. Trimming took 7 bases from V and 4 from J; bases not matched to a gene: 6. The CDR3 nucleotides read TGTGCCAGCACCCCGGGACAGGGCGCAGATACGCAGTATTTT. Translation: CASTPGQGADTQYF. Filled out from reference TRBV2 and TRBJ2-3, the complete variable domain reads EPEVTQTPSHQVTQMGQEVILRCVPISNHLYFYWYRQILGQKVEFLVSFYNNEISEKSEIFDDQFSVERPDGSNFTLKIRSTKLEDSAMYFCASTPGQGADTQYFGPGTRLTVL.

This sequence joins TRBV27 and TRBJ2-7; D is undetermined. Trimming cost V 2 bases and J 4 bases, with 12 bases left between them. CDR3 length: 14 amino acids. Germline V lookup: CDR1 MNHEY, CDR2 SMNVEV (reference sequence). The CDR3 reads CASSLHEQAYEQYF. CDR3 nucleotides: TGTGCCAGCAGTTTACATGAGCAAGCGTACGAGCAGTACTTC.

Here the CDR3 DNA reads TGTGCCAGAGGGGAGGACAGGTCGAACCGGGGAGCTGTTTTT. Translated, it gives CARGEDRSNRGAVF. The chain couples TRBV21-1 to TRBJ2-2; the DNA was not used to check the table's D call, TRBD1. TRBV21-1 is a pseudogene segment. The CDR3 extends over 14 amino acids.

The chain uses TRBV7-2 and TRBJ2-3, with 9 bases that match TRBD2. The germline CDR1 and CDR2 sequences are SGHTA and FQGNSA. The CDR3 loop spans 19 amino acids. V lost 1 base and J lost 0; bases outside the gene matches: 11. The CDR3 loop reads CASSLVVGIAGASTDTQYF. The CDR3 DNA follows: TGTGCCAGCAGCTTAGTAGTTGGAATAGCGGGAGCTAGCACAGATACGCAGTATTTT.

This sequence joins TRBV19 and TRBJ2-7, with D possibly matching TRBD2 (6 bases). Per the germline V gene, CDR1 is LNHDA and CDR2 is SQIVND (reference sequence). The CDR3 extends over 16 amino acids. V was trimmed by 1 base and J by 4 bases, leaving 17 bases between them. The CDR3 region is CASSIGRELGSYEQYF. Here the CDR3 DNA reads TGTGCCAGTAGTATAGGTCGGGAGCTTGGGTCATACGAGCAGTACTTC.

This clone occurred a few times. This chain connects TRBV20-1 to TRBJ2-7; D not resolved. The length of the CDR3 is 11 residues. The germline V gene encodes CDR1 DFQATT and CDR2 SNEGSKA (reference sequence). V was pared by 3 bases and J by 5 bases, with 8 bases between. This CDR3 is CSASPTNEQYF. CDR3 coding DNA: TGCAGTGCTAGCCCTACCAACGAGCAGTACTTC.

The rearrangement joins TRBV5-1 to TRBJ2-5; TRBD2 agrees at 7 bases. Trimming removed 4 bases from V and 4 bases from J; junction bases left unmatched: 10. The V gene's germline CDR1 is SGHRS and CDR2 YFSETQ. This CDR3 contains 15 residues. Written as DNA, the CDR3 is TGCGCCAGCAGCGGCCCGGGCGGGGGAGCAGAGACCCAGTACTTC. This codes for CASSGPGGGAETQYF.

The chain carries TRBV11-2 and TRBJ2-3; 9 nucleotides align to TRBD2. V shed 1 base, J shed 2 bases, and the junction held 7 bases outside the gene matches. This CDR3 contains 17 residues. Germline V gives CDR1 SGHAT, CDR2 FQNNGV. CDR3 protein: CASSLAGLAGSTDTQYF. The CDR3 bases are TGTGCCAGCAGCTTAGCGGGCCTAGCGGGATCCACAGATACGCAGTATTTT. The whole variable domain, remainder taken from reference TRBV11-2 and TRBJ2-3, is EAGVAQSPRYKIIEKRQSVAFWCNPISGHATLYWYQQILGQGPKLLIQFQNNGVVDDSQLPKDRFSAERLKGVDSTLKIQPAKLEDSAVYLCASSLAGLAGSTDTQYFGPGTRLTVL.

V is TRBV19 and J is TRBJ2-4; the D is unclear. This CDR3 is 15 amino acids long. V gave up 5 bases and J gave up 0 bases, with 11 bases separating them. Germline assignment: CDR1 LNHDA and CDR2 SQIVND (reference sequence). Written as DNA, the CDR3 is TGTGCCAGTAGTTTAGGTCCCGGAGCCAAAAACATTCAGTACTTC. Amino acids: CASSLGPGAKNIQYF.

V and J are TRBV6-1 and TRBJ2-2; D ambiguous. Trimming cost V 2 bases and J 8 bases, with 6 bases left between them. The CDR3 contains 12 residues. The V gene's germline CDR1 is MNHNS and CDR2 SASEGT. CDR3 sequence (DNA): TGTGCCAGCAGTGAATTGTCGGGGGAGCTGTTTTTT. Amino acids: CASSELSGELFF.

The chain uses TRBV9 and TRBJ1-3, with D possibly matching TRBD1 (6 bases). V lost 2 bases to trimming and J lost 3 bases, with 9 bases between them. This CDR3 has 14 amino acids. Germline V gene data show CDR1 as SGDLS and CDR2 as YYNGEE. The CDR3 loop is CASSVTGNGNTIYF. CDR3 DNA: TGTGCCAGCAGCGTCACAGGGAATGGAAACACCATATATTTT. Drawing the rest from reference TRBV9 and TRBJ1-3, the complete variable domain is DSGVTQTPKHLITATGQRVTLRCSPRSGDLSVYWYQQSLDQGLQFLIQYYNGEERAKGNILERFSAQQFPDLHSELNLSSLELGDSALYFCASSVTGNGNTIYFGEGSWLTVV.

This sequence joins TRBV11-2 and TRBJ2-3; perhaps TRBD2 as D (5 bases). The CDR3 runs to 13 residues. Germline V gene sequence: CDR1 SGHAT, CDR2 FQNNGV. The V gene lost 4 bases and the J gene lost 4 bases, with 9 bases spanning the gap. The CDR3 nucleotides are TGTGCCAGCAGCTCGCACGGGGCAGATACGCAGTATTTT. This sequence encodes CASSSHGADTQYF. The full variable domain, completed using reference TRBV11-2 and TRBJ2-3, is EAGVAQSPRYKIIEKRQSVAFWCNPISGHATLYWYQQILGQGPKLLIQFQNNGVVDDSQLPKDRFSAERLKGVDSTLKIQPAKLEDSAVYLCASSSHGADTQYFGPGTRLTVL.

This rearrangement joins TRBV4-1 to TRBJ2-1, with D unresolved. V lost 0 bases to trimming and J lost 8 bases, with 17 bases between them. The CDR3 covers 16 residues. Germline V gene sequence: CDR1 MGHRA, CDR2 YSYEKL. CDR3 residues: CASSQDTMADNDEQFF. In nucleotides, the CDR3 is TGCGCCAGCAGCCAAGATACAATGGCTGACAACGATGAGCAGTTCTTC.

The chain has TRBV7-2 and TRBJ1-1, with a tentative D call TRBD1 (5 bases). CDR1 is SGHTA and CDR2 is FQGNSA in the germline V gene. This CDR3 is 14 amino acids long. Trimming removed 1 base from V and 9 bases from J, with 15 bases in between. The CDR3 loop is CASSLGLGDLKAFF. CDR3 in DNA: TGTGCCAGCAGCTTAGGCCTAGGGGATTTGAAAGCTTTCTTT. The entire variable domain, with the rest obtained from reference TRBV7-2 and TRBJ1-1, is as follows: GAGVSQSPSNKVTEKGKDVELRCDPISGHTALYWYRQSLGQGLEFLIYFQGNSAPDKSGLPSDRFSAERTGGSVSTLTIQRTQQEDSAVYLCASSLGLGDLKAFFGQGTRLTVV.